These T cell receptor beta chains were read from a single sample in a study of T cells in Graves' hyperthyroidism and ophthalmopathy. TCRdb independently ran MiXCR on the multiplex PCR reads; one entry per CDR3 protein. The sample lists about 290,000 distinct CDR3 sequences; 13% were seen once. The sequencing input was blood. The receptors here all came from a woman in her twenties or thirties with Graves' hyperthyroidism that later progressed to Graves' ophthalmopathy. The CDR3 runs from the conserved cysteine through the conserved F or W. A D gene is named only where the DNA matches it firmly.

CDR3: CASSLDRGSYEQYF; D: TRBD1; J: TRBJ2-7; V: TRBV7-2
CDR3: CATSRDLLNYGYTF; D: .; J: TRBJ1-2; V: TRBV15
CDR3: CASGRRGTSDYNEQFF; D: TRBD2; J: TRBJ2-1; V: TRBV4-2
CDR3: CASRGRRIYEQFF; D: .; J: TRBJ2-1; V: TRBV28
CDR3: CASSLQGAEQYF; D: TRBD1; J: TRBJ2-7; V: TRBV13
CDR3: CASSQANAGSGANVLTF; D: .; J: TRBJ2-6; V: TRBV4-3
CDR3: CSASSASSDYTDTQYF; D: .; J: TRBJ2-3; V: TRBV20-1
CDR3: CASSSRLAGEIDTQYF; D: TRBD2; J: TRBJ2-3; V: TRBV28
CDR3: CASKVSRGGYEQYF; D: .; J: TRBJ2-7; V: TRBV5-1
CDR3: CSAEGLAGDEQFF; D: TRBD2; J: TRBJ2-1; V: TRBV20-1
CDR3: CASSSVTGNNTGELFF; D: TRBD1; J: TRBJ2-2; V: TRBV7-9
CDR3: CASSVFTGAGSTDTQYF; D: .; J: TRBJ2-3; V: TRBV4-1
CDR3: CSVEDLGAEAFF; D: .; J: TRBJ1-1; V: TRBV29-1
CDR3: CASTGDRRGDTIYF; D: TRBD1; J: TRBJ1-3; V: TRBV12-3/TRBV12-4
CDR3: CASSLRLALNTEAFF; D: .; J: TRBJ1-1; V: TRBV5-6
CDR3: CASTDRQNTGELFF; D: .; J: TRBJ2-2; V: TRBV28
CDR3: CASSLAAQGHQPQHF; D: .; J: TRBJ1-5; V: TRBV7-2
CDR3: CASSLSGPNEQFF; D: .; J: TRBJ2-1; V: TRBV7-3
CDR3: CASRGPRSTEAFF; D: .; J: TRBJ1-1; V: TRBV6-1
CDR3: CASRTGTGGEQYF; D: TRBD1; J: TRBJ2-7; V: TRBV5-6
CDR3: CASGTGTGINEQYF; D: TRBD1; J: TRBJ2-7; V: TRBV7-6
CDR3: CASSFGLVMNTEAFF; D: .; J: TRBJ1-1; V: TRBV12-3/TRBV12-4
CDR3: CASSQERGAHEQYF; D: TRBD2; J: TRBJ2-7; V: TRBV2
CDR3: CASSDSSFGHTIYF; D: .; J: TRBJ1-3; V: TRBV6-4
CDR3: CSARVGGGRGEKLFF; D: .; J: TRBJ1-4; V: TRBV20-1
CDR3: CASSLENAGGGYTF; D: .; J: TRBJ1-2; V: TRBV7-6
CDR3: CASTGLAGGRELFF; D: TRBD2; J: TRBJ2-1; V: TRBV19
CDR3: CASRREHNSPLHF; D: .; J: TRBJ1-6; V: TRBV2
CDR3: CATGRDGGPSSYEQYF; D: .; J: TRBJ2-7; V: TRBV15
CDR3: CSARASGNAGELFF; D: .; J: TRBJ2-2; V: TRBV20-1
CDR3: CASSRRLTDSYEQYF; D: .; J: TRBJ2-7; V: TRBV11-2
CDR3: CSARSGTPPAVYTF; D: .; J: TRBJ1-2; V: TRBV20-1
CDR3: CASSLAPWHEVAGLAQETQYF; D: TRBD2; J: TRBJ2-5; V: TRBV7-9
CDR3: CASSFELGGHSNQPQHF; D: .; J: TRBJ1-5; V: TRBV7-9
CDR3: CASSSPLAESGPDTQYF; D: TRBD2; J: TRBJ2-3; V: TRBV11-2